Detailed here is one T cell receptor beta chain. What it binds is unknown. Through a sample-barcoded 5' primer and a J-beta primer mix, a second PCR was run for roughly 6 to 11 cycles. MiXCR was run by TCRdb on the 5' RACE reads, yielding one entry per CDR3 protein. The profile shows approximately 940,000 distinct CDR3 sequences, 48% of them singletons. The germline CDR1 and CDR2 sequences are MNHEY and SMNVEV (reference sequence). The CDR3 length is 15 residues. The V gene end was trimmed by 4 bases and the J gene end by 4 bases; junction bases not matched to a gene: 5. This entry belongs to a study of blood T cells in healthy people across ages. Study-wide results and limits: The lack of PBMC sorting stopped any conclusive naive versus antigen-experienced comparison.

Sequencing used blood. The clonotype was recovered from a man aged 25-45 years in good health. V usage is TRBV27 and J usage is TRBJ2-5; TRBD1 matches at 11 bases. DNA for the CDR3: TGTGCCAGCAGTTCCGGGACAGGGGGGGGAGAGACCCAGTACTTC. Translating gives CASSSGTGGGETQYF.